The 15 T cell receptor beta chains given below trace back to one sample, sequenced in a study of CD8+ T cells in alopecia areata. TCR sequencing used cDNA made by reverse transcription of extracted RNA. Produced via immunoSEQ multiplex PCR; TCRdb's table is partial and in-frame only. The data hold 160,000 or so clones, with around 71% observed a single time. Sequenced here: CD8+ T cells sorted from blood, sampled at week 0. Receptors were obtained from a human donor with alopecia areata.

The chain is built from TRBV7-9 and TRBJ2-4; TRBD1 agrees at 9 bases. V shed 5 bases, J shed 6 bases, and the junction held 14 bases outside the gene matches. Germline lookup yields CDR1 SEHNR and CDR2 FQNEAQ (reference sequence). The CDR3 has 17 amino acids. CDR3 protein: CASSRLPDRGGGNIQYF. In DNA, the CDR3 is TGTGCCAGCAGCCGGCTCCCGGACAGGGGAGGAGGAAACATTCAGTACTTC.

The CDR3 bases are TGTGCCAGCCTCGGGGGCTACACCTTC. This gives the protein CASLGGYTF. The V call is TRBV6-7, the J call TRBJ1-2, with unresolved D. TRBV6-7 is assigned to the ORF class and has an uncertain function. V shed 8 bases and J shed 8 bases, with 6 bases lying between them. The CDR3 is 9 residues long.

This sequence joins TRBV13 and TRBJ2-7; 8 nucleotides align to TRBD2. This CDR3 is 16 amino acids long. The V gene end was trimmed by 6 bases and the J gene end by 3 bases; junction bases not matched to a gene: 13. Germline lookup yields CDR1 PRHDT and CDR2 FYEKMQ (reference sequence). The CDR3 DNA reads TGTGCCAGCAGTCCTGCGAGCCCTAGCGGGTTCTACGAGCAGTACTTC. Residues: CASSPASPSGFYEQYF.

CDR3 nucleotide sequence: TGTGCCAGCGGCTGGCCCGGGCAGGGGTATTTT. Protein: CASGWPGQGYF. The rearrangement uses TRBV6-5 and TRBJ2-3; possible D gene TRBD1, 5 bases. Germline V CDR1 and CDR2: MNHEY, SVGAGI. The V and J ends lost 8 bases and 14 bases respectively, with 17 bases between them. The CDR3 totals 11 residues.

The chain carries TRBV10-3 and TRBJ1-5; 11 nucleotides line up with TRBD1. The CDR3 is made up of 13 amino acids. Germline lookup yields CDR1 ENHRY and CDR2 SYGVKD. The J segment lost 4 bases and the V segment lost 11 bases, leaving 4 bases of the junction unmatched. CDR3 sequence reads: CAAGDRGNQPQHF. The CDR3 DNA follows: TGTGCCGCCGGGGACAGGGGGAATCAGCCCCAGCATTTT.

The rearrangement links TRBV2 to TRBJ2-3; 7 nucleotides align to TRBD2. Germline CDR1 and CDR2: SNHLY and FYNNEI. The CDR3 spans 15 residues. The CDR3 is CAGETGTTLPDTQYF. CDR3 sequence (DNA): TGTGCTGGGGAGACCGGGACTACACTCCCAGATACGCAGTATTTT.

The rearrangement joins TRBV7-9 to TRBJ2-4; D not certain. The germline V gene has CDR1 SEHNR and CDR2 FQNEAQ (reference sequence). V was shortened by 6 bases and J by 0 bases, with 9 bases between the two germline ends. The CDR3 runs 14 residues. The CDR3 coding sequence is TGTGCCAGCAGTCCATCCGAAGCCAAAAACATTCAGTACTTC. Translation gives CASSPSEAKNIQYF. The complete variable domain, with remaining parts taken from reference TRBV7-9 and TRBJ2-4, reads DTGVSQNPRHKITKRGQNVTFRCDPISEHNRLYWYRQTLGQGPEFLTYFQNEAQLEKSRLLSDRFSAERPKGSFSTLEIQRTEQGDSAMYLCASSPSEAKNIQYFGAGTRLSVL.

V usage is TRBV7-9 and J usage is TRBJ2-1, with D perhaps TRBD1 (8 bases). The CDR3 runs 14 residues. Trimming removed 7 bases at V and 7 bases at J, with 17 bases between. Germline assignment: CDR1 SEHNR and CDR2 FQNEAQ (reference sequence). The CDR3 protein is CASNPTGEGNEQFF. The CDR3, as DNA: TGTGCCAGCAACCCGACAGGGGAGGGGAATGAGCAGTTCTTC.

This chain uses TRBV7-9 with TRBJ1-2; D gene unclear. The CDR3 length is 14 residues. Germline-derived CDR1 and CDR2 are SEHNR and FQNEAQ (reference sequence). The V end lost 8 bases, the J end lost 0 bases, and 13 bases lay between the germline ends. The CDR3 region is CASGPPLANYGYTF. The DNA of the CDR3 is TGTGCCAGCGGCCCCCCTTTAGCTAACTATGGCTACACCTTC.

V is TRBV13 and J is TRBJ1-3; the D is unclear. Germline-derived CDR1 and CDR2 are PRHDT and FYEKMQ (reference sequence). The CDR3 totals 14 residues. Trimming removed 2 bases from V and 3 bases from J, with 8 bases in between. CDR3 bases: TGTGCCAGCAGCTTACCCGCTTATGGAAACACCATATATTTT. Translated: CASSLPAYGNTIYF.

V usage is TRBV30 and J usage is TRBJ1-1; D possibly corresponds to TRBD1 (5 bases). The germline V and J ends were trimmed by 1 base and 2 bases, with 14 bases remaining between them. CDR1 is GTSNPN and CDR2 is SVGIG in the germline V gene (reference sequence). This CDR3 contains 15 residues. The CDR3 coding sequence is TGTGCCTGGAGTGAGTTCGTTGGGGGAAACACTGAAGCTTTCTTT. Translation: CAWSEFVGGNTEAFF.

The chain recombines TRBV7-9 with TRBJ2-2; perhaps TRBD1 as D (6 bases). V was cut by 4 bases and J by 5 bases, with 17 bases left in between. The CDR3 length is 16 residues. Per the germline V gene, CDR1 is SEHNR and CDR2 is FQNEAQ (reference sequence). The CDR3 coding sequence is TGTGCCAGCAGCTACCGACAGGCCCCACGGACCGGGGAGCTGTTTTTT. It translates to CASSYRQAPRTGELFF.

This chain connects TRBV30 to TRBJ1-5; D perhaps matches TRBD1 (5 bases). With 4 bases removed from V and 7 bases from J, the gap between germline ends came to 14 bases. CDR3 size: 13 residues. Germline-derived CDR1 and CDR2 are GTSNPN and SVGIG (reference sequence). The CDR3 protein is CAWKGRVGQPQHF. The DNA for the CDR3 is TGTGCCTGGAAGGGGAGGGTTGGGCAGCCCCAGCATTTT.

A word on this clone: One junction end disagrees with the germline gene, perhaps due to a read error. CDR3: CASRQGVSSGGYEQYF. CDR3 sequence (DNA): TGTGCCAGCAGACAAGGCGTTTCCAGCGGAGGTTACGAGCAGTACTTC. V and J are TRBV4-2 and TRBJ2-7; D may be TRBD2 (5 bases). CDR1 is LGHNA and CDR2 is YNFKEQ in the germline V gene. This CDR3 has 16 amino acids.

This chain connects TRBV5-3 to TRBJ2-1; a possible D gene is TRBD2 (6 bases). TRBV5-3 is treated as an ORF (open reading frame) with a function not yet certain. V was pared by 4 bases and J by 5 bases, with 16 bases between. The CDR3 is 15 amino acids. The CDR3 nucleotides read TGTGCCAGAAGCCCCTATGGGGGGATCGACAATGAGCAGTTCTTC. Protein sequence: CARSPYGGIDNEQFF.